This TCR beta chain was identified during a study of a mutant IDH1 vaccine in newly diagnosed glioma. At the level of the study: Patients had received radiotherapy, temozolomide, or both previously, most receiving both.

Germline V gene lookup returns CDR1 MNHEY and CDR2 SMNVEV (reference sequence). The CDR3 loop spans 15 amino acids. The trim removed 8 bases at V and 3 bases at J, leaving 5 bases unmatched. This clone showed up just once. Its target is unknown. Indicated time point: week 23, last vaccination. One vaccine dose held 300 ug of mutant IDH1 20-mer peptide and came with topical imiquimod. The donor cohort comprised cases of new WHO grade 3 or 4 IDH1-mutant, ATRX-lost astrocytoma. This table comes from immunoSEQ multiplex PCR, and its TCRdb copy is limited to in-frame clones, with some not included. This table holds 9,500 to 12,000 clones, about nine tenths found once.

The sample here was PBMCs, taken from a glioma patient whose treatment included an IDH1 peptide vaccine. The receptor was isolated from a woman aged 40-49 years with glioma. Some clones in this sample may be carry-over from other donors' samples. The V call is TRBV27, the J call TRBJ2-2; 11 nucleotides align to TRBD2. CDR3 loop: CASRGTSGYTGELFF. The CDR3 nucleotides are TGTGCCAGCCGCGGGACTAGCGGATACACCGGGGAGCTGTTTTTT.